These 14 T cell receptor beta chains were all obtained from the same sample, sequenced in a study of blood T cell repertoires in COVID-19. Only in-frame clones appear in the TCRdb table, and some are missing; sequencing was by immunoSEQ multiplex PCR. The sample gives 250,000 or so clones, roughly nine tenths of which show up once; about 1.2% is in the top ten. The source material was PBMCs or T cells enriched from blood (not recorded which). These receptors all stem from a human donor in a cohort exposed to, infected with or recovered from COVID-19 (not recorded which). The donor label of this sample is uncertain.

The chain combines TRBV19 with TRBJ2-2, with 9 bases fitting TRBD1. The germline gives CDR1 LNHDA, CDR2 SQIVND (reference sequence). Losses at the gene ends were 6 bases for V and 3 bases for J; bases not matched to a gene: 8. This CDR3 spans 16 amino acids. CDR3: CASRVPGQGDTGELFF. In DNA form, the CDR3 reads TGTGCCAGTAGGGTCCCGGGACAGGGAGACACCGGGGAGCTGTTTTTT.

This clone has a handful of counts. The chain is built from TRBV5-1 and TRBJ2-3, with a possible D match to TRBD2 (7 bases). Germline V lookup: CDR1 SGHRS, CDR2 YFSETQ. The CDR3 consists of 16 residues. V was pared by 4 bases and J by 3 bases, with 18 bases between. The CDR3 here is CASSPMKGGATDTQYF. The CDR3 DNA is TGCGCCAGCAGCCCTATGAAGGGGGGGGCTACAGATACGCAGTATTTT.

The chain is built from TRBV6-2 or TRBV6-3 and TRBJ2-7; 14 positions agree with TRBD2. Trimming at V came to 3 bases and at J to 4 bases, leaving 5 bases not matched to a gene. The germline gives CDR1 MNHEY, CDR2 SVGEGT. The length of the CDR3 is 16 residues. This CDR3 reads CASSYSGTSGGYEQYF. CDR3 bases: TGTGCCAGCAGTTATTCCGGGACTAGCGGGGGATACGAGCAGTACTTC.

The chain uses TRBV4-2 and TRBJ2-3, with TRBD2 identical over 9 bases. Germline CDR1 LGHNA, CDR2 YNFKEQ. The V gene end was trimmed by 1 base and the J gene end by 5 bases; junction bases not matched to a gene: 4. The CDR3 is 15 amino acids. DNA for the CDR3: TGTGCCAGCAGCCAAGGATCTAGCGGGGTAGATACGCAGTATTTT. It encodes CASSQGSSGVDTQYF.

This clone was observed once. J is TRBJ1-1 and V is TRBV30; D unclear. The CDR3 length is 14 residues. Trimming cost V 3 bases and J 6 bases, with 17 bases left between them. Germline assignment: CDR1 GTSNPN and CDR2 SVGIG (reference sequence). CDR3 nucleotide sequence: TGTGCCTGGAGCCTATTAGTAGCGTCCTCTGAAGCTTTCTTT. As protein: CAWSLLVASSEAFF.

This clone was seen only a few times. The chain joins TRBV12-5 to TRBJ1-4; no clear D gene. Looked up from germline, CDR1 is LGHNT and CDR2 is FRNRAP. This CDR3 region has 14 residues. The V end was cut by 2 bases, the J end by 9 bases, with 13 bases between. The CDR3: CASGLIRPGQKLFF. Written as DNA, the CDR3 is TGTGCTAGTGGTTTGATACGGCCAGGTCAAAAACTGTTTTTT. The whole variable domain, filled in from reference TRBV12-5 and TRBJ1-4, reads DARVTQTPRHKVTEMGQEVTMRCQPILGHNTVFWYRQTMMQGLELLAYFRNRAPLDDSGMPKDRFSAEMPDATLATLKIQPSEPRDSAVYFCASGLIRPGQKLFFGSGTQLSVL.

This clone was found once. The junction and the germline gene differ at one end; a read error may be behind it. V and J are TRBV30 and TRBJ2-7; perhaps TRBD1 as D (6 bases). Germline CDR1 and CDR2: GTSNPN and SVGIG (reference sequence). The CDR3 has 11 amino acids. The DNA for the CDR3 is TGCCCTGTACAGGGATTCTACGAGCAGTACTTC. This codes for CPVQGFYEQYF.

The CDR3 DNA reads as TGTGCCAGCAGCCGAACCGGACAGGACACTGAAGCTTTCTTT. This encodes CASSRTGQDTEAFF. V gene TRBV2 combines with J gene TRBJ1-1; 7 nucleotides line up with TRBD1. This CDR3 has 14 amino acids. Germline V gene lookup returns CDR1 SNHLY and CDR2 FYNNEI. With 6 bases clipped from V and 3 bases from J, the junction kept 7 bases outside the gene matches.

The V and J genes are TRBV5-1 and TRBJ1-2; 9 bases align to TRBD1. V shed 4 bases, J shed 7 bases, and the junction held 5 bases outside the gene matches. Germline assignment: CDR1 SGHRS and CDR2 YFSETQ. CDR3 length: 13 residues. CDR3 in DNA: TGCGCCAGCAGCCAGGGACAGGGCATTGGCTACACCTTC. It specifies CASSQGQGIGYTF.

V and J are TRBV7-9 and TRBJ1-2, with D possibly TRBD1 on 5 matching bases. The germline gives CDR1 SEHNR, CDR2 FQNEAQ (reference sequence). CDR3 length: 13 residues. With 6 bases removed from V and 4 bases from J, the gap between germline ends came to 12 bases. The DNA of the CDR3 is TGTGCCAGCAGTAGGGGAGGTGGCTATGGCTACACCTTC. Its protein product is CASSRGGGYGYTF.

J is TRBJ2-3 and V is TRBV7-3; 10 nucleotides match TRBD2. Germline-derived CDR1 and CDR2 are SGHTA and FQGTGA. The trim removed 5 bases at V and 1 base at J, leaving 6 bases unmatched. The CDR3 length is 16 residues. The CDR3 DNA follows: TGTGCCAGCAGCCAAATTACTAGCGGGGGCACAGATACGCAGTATTTT. Protein sequence: CASSQITSGGTDTQYF.

The chain employs TRBV7-3 and TRBJ1-2, with a weak D call TRBD1 (5 bases). The V gene lost 5 bases and the J gene lost 4 bases, with 11 bases spanning the gap. The CDR3 loop spans 13 amino acids. The germline CDR1 and CDR2 sequences are SGHTA and FQGTGA. CDR3 loop: CASSLGPTYGYTF. Written as DNA, the CDR3 is TGTGCCAGCAGCCTGGGGCCCACCTATGGCTACACCTTC. Supplemented by reference TRBV7-3 and TRBJ1-2, the full variable domain reads GAGVSQTPSNKVTEKGKYVELRCDPISGHTALYWYRQSLGQGPEFLIYFQGTGAADDSGLPNDRFFAVRPEGSVSTLKIQRTERGDSAVYLCASSLGPTYGYTFGSGTRLTVV.

This rearrangement joins TRBV19 to TRBJ1-1, with 7 positions matching TRBD1. The CDR3 sequence is 14 residues long. Germline loops: CDR1 LNHDA, CDR2 SQIVND (reference sequence). The ends lost 8 bases at V and 6 bases at J; junction bases unmatched: 12. The CDR3 nucleotides read TGTGCCAGTCGTTGGGGAGAGGGGGCGGCTGAAGCTTTCTTT. It specifies CASRWGEGAAEAFF.

The chain combines TRBV19 with TRBJ1-6; perhaps TRBD1 as D (6 bases). There are 16 residues in the CDR3. Germline CDR1 LNHDA, CDR2 SQIVND (reference sequence). Trimming removed 3 bases at V and 8 bases at J, with 17 bases between. The DNA of the CDR3 is TGTGCCAGTAGTATGGAATGGTCAGGGGCCGATTCACCCCTCCACTTT. It yields the protein CASSMEWSGADSPLHF.